The clone carrying this TCR beta chain showed up many times. The entry originates in a study of human T cells and chemical hapten exposure. Study as a whole: Patients were given diphenylcyclopropenone on the scalp weekly across the roughly 24-week study.

V lost 4 bases, J lost 4 bases, and 16 bases lay in between. Germline-derived CDR1 and CDR2 are SGHVS and FQNEAQ. The CDR3 length is 15 residues. Time point denoted: patch test 2, 6 weeks after DPC sensitization. Treatment given: therapeutic diphenylcyclopropenone sensitization with weekly scalp DPC. The donor pool consisted of alopecia patients aged 18 to 70 years, considered suitable for DPC. TCRdb re-called the RACE reads with MiXCR, one entry per CDR3 protein. The data hold fewer than 85,000 distinct CDR3 sequences, with around a tenth observed a single time. Sequencing used whole blood, obtained in connection with sensitization to the hapten diphenylcyclopropenone (DPC). This chain joins TRBV7-8 and TRBJ1-2; D is undetermined. The source is a man aged 18 to 35 with alopecia areata. Some clones in this sample may be carry-over from other donors' samples. The CDR3 loop is CASSSSPLTIYGYTF. The CDR3 bases are TGTGCCAGCAGCTCATCCCCCCTGACCATCTATGGCTACACCTTC.